This T cell receptor beta chain was retrieved from a study of monozygotic twins with inflammatory bowel disease. Study observations and caveats: People with IBD had fewer clonotypes in common with others than healthy twins did, especially with disease activity. Resolution of different T cell subtypes was not achieved.

This CDR3 is built from 14 residues. Germline CDR1 and CDR2: SGHAT and FQNNGV. As for this clonotype: Antigen: not known.

One entry per CDR3 protein, without DNA, is what TCRdb gives after re-calling the 5' RACE reads. The table lists over 110,000 distinct CDR3 sequences. The chain has TRBV11-2 and TRBJ2-7; TCRdb outputs TRBD1, but without DNA this stays unchecked. Sequenced input: blood. The TCR originated in a human donor with ulcerative colitis or Crohn's disease, or a healthy co-twin of an affected twin (not recorded which). CDR3: CASTLRDSSYEQYF.